This T cell receptor beta chain was identified during a study of IL-17A CD8 T cells in psoriatic arthritis synovium. Regarding the complete study: The goal of the study was to characterize the phenotype, molecular profile and function of synovial IL-17A+CD8+ T cells in the pathogenesis of psoriatic arthritis. What the research found in general, with its limitations: Cells were obtained from synovial fluid rather than synovial tissue, because no psoriatic arthritis synovial tissue samples were available. Only three patients were included in the TCR sequencing, a limited sample size that the authors acknowledged. Although most synovial CD8+ subsets stayed polyclonal, some individual clones made up over 4.5% of the repertoire.

Synovial fluid effusions were aspirated from actively inflamed joints of psoriatic arthritis patients. For each patient, synovial fluid served as the source from which three memory CD8+ T cell populations were isolated by sorting: Tc1 cells (IL-17A-IFNgamma+), Tc17 cells (IL-17A+) and the bulk memory fraction, allowing their TCR repertoires to be compared. The psoriatic arthritis patients fulfilled the Classification of Psoriatic Arthritis Study Group (CASPAR) criteria. CD45RA-CD27+/- plus CD45RA+CD27- cells were sorted as bulk memory CD8+ T cells. In three patients with psoriatic arthritis, sorted CD8+ T cell subsets from synovial fluid were put through TCRbeta sequencing. Synovial fluid mononuclear cells were isolated with Lymphoprep and cryopreserved in liquid nitrogen before use. Cryopreservation medium contained 50% fetal calf serum and around 9.7% dimethyl sulfoxide. The CDR1 and CDR2 encoded by the germline V gene are MRHNA and SNTAGT. From cysteine to phenylalanine, the CDR3 is 15 amino acids long. The kept DNA is CDR3 alone, 45 bases in frame from the first base. Ends trimmed: V by 0 bases, J by 5 bases; bases unmatched to a gene: 3.

After DNA extraction (Qiagen), TCRbeta V-D-J rearrangements underwent bias-controlled amplification and then high-throughput sequencing (immunoSEQ; Adaptive Biotech). The authors' pipeline ran thus. The immunoSEQ Analyzer platform was used for sequence-level analysis of productive sequences. Clonality was calculated as 1 minus Pielou's evenness, with values from 0 (highly polyclonal) to 1 (monoclonal). How much repertoires overlapped between subsets was quantified with the Morisita index, which goes from 0 (no similarity) to 1 (complete similarity). TCRdb retrieved this table from immuneACCESS and kept in-frame rearrangements only. Not all clones are present; in checked studies, unresolved V genes account for under half, and no reason is known for the remainder. V and J calls and clone size are as listed in that table; D and trimming were resolved from the DNA. The sample table lists 2,000 to 2,500 clones, under 75% of them with a count of one. 10% of the sample goes to the ten largest clones.

This clone was counted once. The clone's antigen remains unknown. Base qualities are not at hand, and no much larger clone is one base apart. Sequencing was performed on memory CD8+ T cells from synovial fluid. The sample's cell subset or site label, in plain terms: bulk memory CD8+ T cells (CD45RA-CD27+/- and CD45RA+CD27-). This TCR came from a human donor with psoriatic arthritis. Recombination linked TRBV6-4 to TRBJ2-3; the junction holds 9 bases that match TRBD1. The sequenced DNA: TGTGCCAGCAGTGACTCCCCGGGACAGGGAGATACGCAGTATTTT. Translated, this is CASSDSPGQGDTQYF.